This T cell receptor beta chain comes out of a study of beta chain features in type 1 diabetes. Background on the study: No age, gender or cell yield differences were seen between patients and healthy donors.

Each of the CD4+ naive, central memory, regulatory and stem cell-like memory populations was sorted via CD45RO/CCR7/CD25/CD127/CD95/CD27. This clone was found a few times. As yet, its antigen is unknown. The germline V and J ends were trimmed by 1 base and 0 bases, with 7 bases remaining between them. CDR1 and CDR2 from the germline V gene are SEHNR and FQNEAQ (reference sequence). The CDR3 extends over 15 amino acids. Study results and caveats: Patients with type 1 diabetes carried fewer insertions and had more deletions at their VDJ junctions.

Every bit of the isolated RNA underwent reverse transcription, so sequencing read expressed TCRB transcripts. The average read count of naive, central memory and regulatory T cell samples was 3 million to 4 million. The protocol was immunoSEQ multiplex PCR, while the TCRdb copy is restricted to in-frame clones and leaves out a portion. Found here are under 500,000 clones, approximately 31% of them singletons; the top ten hold around 0.065%. The source is a man between 18 and 35 years old in good health. V gene TRBV7-9 combines with J gene TRBJ2-1; weak D call: TRBD1 (5 bases). The sample taken for sequencing was naive CD4+ T cells from blood. DNA of the CDR3: TGTGCCAGCAGCTTAGACAGGCGCTCCTACAATGAGCAGTTCTTC. Translated: CASSLDRRSYNEQFF.